This T cell receptor (beta chain) was observed in a study of blood T cells in healthy people across ages. About the research overall: Template switching caught about one barcoded beta molecule for each two T cells.

Study findings and constraints: Estimates based on one million T cells were treated as lower bounds.

About this clonotype itself: Its antigen is unidentified.

Ranging in age from roughly 6 to 100, the donors were healthy Caucasian individuals from Russia. The length of the CDR3 is 11 residues. V was clipped by 0 bases and J by 12 bases, with 9 bases between them. Germline V CDR1 and CDR2: DFQATT, SNEGSKA (reference sequence). A second PCR, run for about 7 to 12 cycles, used a sample-barcoded 5' primer plus a J-beta primer mix. The authors tagged each cDNA molecule using a template-switch adaptor with 12 random nucleotides. MiXCR was run by TCRdb on the 5' RACE reads, yielding one entry per CDR3 protein. The sample holds 700,000 to 950,000 distinct CDR3 sequences, nearly 60% seen once.

The genes are TRBV20-1 and TRBJ2-1; the D is unclear. Sample: blood. This clonotype was sampled from a man aged 30 to 39 in good health. This CDR3 is CSARDMPLQFF. The CDR3 nucleotides read TGCAGTGCTAGAGATATGCCCCTGCAGTTCTTC.